This is a list of T cell receptor beta chains from one sample in a study of blood T cell repertoires in COVID-19. TCRdb's table, derived via immunoSEQ multiplex PCR, lists solely in-frame clones and lacks some. The table has around 300,000 clones, approximately 88% seen once. The specimen was PBMCs or T cells enriched from blood (not recorded which). These receptors were collected from a man aged 25-45 years who had recovered from COVID-19. Each CDR3 is given with its conserved first and last residue. A D gene is named only where the DNA matches it firmly. Size values are once, few and many counts, or a class for expanded clones, and some rows have none.

V	size	J	D	CDR3	DNA
TRBV6-5	.	TRBJ2-3	.	CASRNTGLSTDTQYF	TGTGCCAGCAGAAATACAGGGCTTAGCACAGATACGCAGTATTTT
TRBV7-6	.	TRBJ2-3	.	CASSETRTDTQYF	TGTGCCAGCAGCGAGACTCGCACAGATACGCAGTATTTT
TRBV10-3	.	TRBJ2-3	.	CAIRNTSDTQYF	TGTGCCATCAGAAACACCTCAGATACGCAGTATTTT
TRBV5-1	.	TRBJ1-5	.	CASSLRSGDQPQHF	TGCGCCAGCAGCTTGCGGTCAGGGGATCAGCCCCAGCATTTT
TRBV3-1/TRBV3-2	.	TRBJ2-2	.	CASSQEEGKNTGELFF	TGTGCCAGCAGCCAAGAGGAGGGGAAGAACACCGGGGAGCTGTTTTTT
TRBV6-5	few	TRBJ2-1	.	CASFRHLSSYNEQFF	TGTGCCAGCTTTAGACACCTGAGCTCCTACAATGAGCAGTTCTTC
TRBV11-2	.	TRBJ2-3	TRBD2	CASSYLAGRTDTQYF	TGTGCCAGCAGCTATCTAGCGGGGCGCACAGATACGCAGTATTTT
TRBV12-5	.	TRBJ2-5	TRBD1	CASGLAQGATISAQYF	TGTGCTAGTGGTTTGGCACAGGGGGCCACTATAAGTGCCCAGTACTTC
TRBV2	.	TRBJ2-5	TRBD1	CASSVITGGQETQYF	TGTGCCAGCAGCGTTATTACAGGGGGGCAAGAGACCCAGTACTTC
TRBV6-5	.	TRBJ2-1	.	CASSPFVGYNEQFF	TGTGCCAGCAGTCCCTTTGTCGGCTACAATGAGCAGTTCTTC
TRBV3-1/TRBV3-2	.	TRBJ2-2	TRBD1	CASSPGQSTGELFF	TGTGCCAGCAGCCCGGGACAGAGCACCGGGGAGCTGTTTTTT
TRBV7-2	.	TRBJ2-3	.	CASSPQPGVASDTQYF	TGTGCCAGCAGCCCACAGCCCGGGGTAGCCTCAGATACGCAGTATTTT
TRBV28	.	TRBJ1-1	.	CASSLRQVNTEAFF	TGTGCCAGCAGTTTGCGACAGGTGAACACTGAAGCTTTCTTT
TRBV7-2	.	TRBJ2-1	.	CASSPDSAYNEQFF	TGTGCCAGCAGCCCGGACTCCGCGTACAATGAGCAGTTCTTC
TRBV7-8	.	TRBJ2-1	TRBD1	CASSLGQGNEQFF	TGTGCCAGCAGCCTCGGACAGGGGAATGAGCAGTTCTTC
TRBV24-1	.	TRBJ1-2	TRBD1	CATSDLQGTYGYTF	TGTGCCACCAGTGATTTACAGGGGACCTATGGCTACACCTTC
TRBV7-9	.	TRBJ2-7	TRBD2	CASSLKGGGSYEQYF	TGTGCCAGCAGCTTAAAGGGCGGGGGGTCCTACGAGCAGTACTTC
TRBV7-9	.	TRBJ2-2	TRBD2	CASSLLFPSGGIPTGELFF	TGTGCCAGCAGCTTACTTTTTCCTAGCGGGGGCATCCCAACCGGGGAGCTGTTTTTT
TRBV6-1	.	TRBJ1-3	.	CASSEIGKGRSGNTIYF	TGTGCCAGCAGTGAGATTGGGAAGGGGCGCTCTGGAAACACCATATATTTT
TRBV27	.	TRBJ1-6	.	CASRKTGRDSPLHF	TGTGCCAGCAGAAAGACAGGACGAGATTCACCCCTCCACTTT
TRBV7-2	.	TRBJ1-6	.	CASSLYFMQGNSPLHF	TGTGCCAGCAGCTTATATTTTATGCAGGGTAATTCACCCCTCCACTTT
TRBV13	.	TRBJ2-5	TRBD1	CASSQDRVETQYF	TGTGCCAGCAGCCAGGACAGGGTGGAGACCCAGTACTTC
TRBV18	.	TRBJ2-2	TRBD1	CASSLGQSNTGELFF	TGTGCCAGCTCGCTGGGACAGTCGAACACCGGGGAGCTGTTTTTT
TRBV27	.	TRBJ1-2	.	CASRRENYGYTF	TGTGCCAGCCGGAGGGAGAACTATGGCTACACCTTC
TRBV18	.	TRBJ1-2	TRBD1	CASSPSGGAKYGYTF	TGTGCCAGCTCACCCTCAGGGGGCGCTAAGTATGGCTACACCTTC
TRBV28	.	TRBJ1-2	TRBD1	CASSSRMTGNYGYTF	TGTGCCAGCAGTTCCCGTATGACAGGGAACTATGGCTACACCTTC
TRBV7-9	.	TRBJ2-1	TRBD1	CASSFGDRAGDEQFF	TGTGCCAGCAGCTTCGGGGACAGGGCCGGCGATGAGCAGTTCTTC
TRBV6-5	.	TRBJ2-5	.	CASRTDGAETQYF	TGTGCCAGCAGAACCGACGGAGCGGAGACCCAGTACTTC
TRBV24-1	.	TRBJ1-4	.	CATSDANEKLFF	TGTGCCACCAGTGATGCGAATGAAAAACTGTTTTTT
TRBV4-1	.	TRBJ2-3	.	CASSQRTSRGFTDTQYF	TGCGCCAGCAGCCAACGGACGTCGCGGGGCTTCACAGATACGCAGTATTTT
TRBV9	.	TRBJ1-6	.	CASSGGNYNSPLHF	TGTGCCAGCAGCGGCGGGAACTATAATTCACCCCTCCACTTT
TRBV4-1	.	TRBJ1-6	.	CASSQDRSNSPLHF	TGCGCCAGCAGCCAAGATCGGTCCAATTCACCCCTCCACTTT
TRBV2	.	TRBJ2-6	TRBD1	CASSPGGYGANVLTF	TGTGCCAGCAGCCCAGGGGGTTATGGGGCCAACGTCCTGACTTTC
TRBV19	.	TRBJ2-3	TRBD2	CASKLGGTDTQYF	TGTGCCAGTAAGCTGGGGGGGACAGATACGCAGTATTTT
TRBV15	.	TRBJ2-7	.	CATSSGTTAYEQYF	TGTGCCACCAGCAGCGGGACAACCGCCTACGAGCAGTACTTC
TRBV19	.	TRBJ1-5	.	CASSQGQHSNQPQHF	TGTGCCAGTAGTCAGGGGCAGCATAGCAATCAGCCCCAGCATTTT
TRBV29-1	.	TRBJ1-2	.	CSVGDTRNYGYTF	TGCAGCGTTGGGGACACCCGAAACTATGGCTACACCTTC
TRBV4-1	.	TRBJ2-7	TRBD1	CASSPDPGQGSYEQYF	TGCGCCAGCAGCCCGGATCCGGGACAGGGATCCTACGAGCAGTACTTC
TRBV24-1	.	TRBJ2-7	.	CATSDSYEQYF	TGTGCCACCAGTGATTCTTACGAGCAGTACTTC
TRBV6-6	.	TRBJ1-1	.	CASSYSEGQIYEAFF	TGTGCCAGCAGTTACTCGGAGGGCCAGATTTATGAAGCTTTCTTT
TRBV30	.	TRBJ1-6	.	CAWSRFGGGGNSPLHF	TGTGCCTGGAGTCGATTCGGCGGCGGGGGTAATTCACCCCTCCACTTT
TRBV5-1	.	TRBJ2-1	TRBD2	CASRGLAGGRSKYNEQFF	TGCGCCAGCAGAGGACTAGCGGGGGGGCGGAGTAAGTACAATGAGCAGTTCTTC
TRBV5-5	.	TRBJ1-3	.	CASSFGSSSGNTIYF	TGTGCCAGCAGCTTCGGGTCCAGCTCTGGAAACACCATATATTTT
TRBV5-1	.	TRBJ1-4	.	CASSLEGENEKLFF	TGCGCCAGCAGCTTGGAAGGGGAAAATGAAAAACTGTTTTTT
TRBV30	.	TRBJ1-2	.	CAWKRGYHNYGYTF	TGTGCCTGGAAAAGAGGTTACCATAACTATGGCTACACCTTC
TRBV4-1	.	TRBJ2-5	TRBD2	CASSQGTSRTQETQYF	TGCGCCAGCAGCCAAGGGACTAGCAGGACCCAAGAGACCCAGTACTTC